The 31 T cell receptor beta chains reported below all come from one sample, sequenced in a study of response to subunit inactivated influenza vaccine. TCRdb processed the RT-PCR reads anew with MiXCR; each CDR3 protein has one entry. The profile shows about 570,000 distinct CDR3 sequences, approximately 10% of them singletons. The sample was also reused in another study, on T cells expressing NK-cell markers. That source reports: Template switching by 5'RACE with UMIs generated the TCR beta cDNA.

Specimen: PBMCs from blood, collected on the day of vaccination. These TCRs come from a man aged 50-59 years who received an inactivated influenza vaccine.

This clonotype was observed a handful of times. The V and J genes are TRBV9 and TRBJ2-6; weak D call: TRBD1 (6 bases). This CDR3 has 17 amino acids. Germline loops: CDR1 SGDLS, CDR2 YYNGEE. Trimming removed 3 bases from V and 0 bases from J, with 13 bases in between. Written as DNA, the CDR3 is TGTGCCAGCAGCGCACCAACAGGGACCTCTGGGGCCAACGTCCTGACTTTC. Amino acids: CASSAPTGTSGANVLTF.

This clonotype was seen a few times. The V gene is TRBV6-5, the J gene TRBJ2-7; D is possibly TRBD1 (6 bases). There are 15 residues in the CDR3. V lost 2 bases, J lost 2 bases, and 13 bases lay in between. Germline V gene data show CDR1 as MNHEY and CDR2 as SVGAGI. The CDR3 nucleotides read TGTGCCAGCAGTTACATACAGGGAAGGGCCTACGAGCAGTACTTC. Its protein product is CASSYIQGRAYEQYF.

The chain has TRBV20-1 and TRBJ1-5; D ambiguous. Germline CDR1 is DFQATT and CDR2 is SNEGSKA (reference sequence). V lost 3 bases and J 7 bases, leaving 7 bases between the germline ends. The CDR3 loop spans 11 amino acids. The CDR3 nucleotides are TGCAGTGCTAGTATCGGACAGCCCCAGCATTTT. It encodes CSASIGQPQHF.

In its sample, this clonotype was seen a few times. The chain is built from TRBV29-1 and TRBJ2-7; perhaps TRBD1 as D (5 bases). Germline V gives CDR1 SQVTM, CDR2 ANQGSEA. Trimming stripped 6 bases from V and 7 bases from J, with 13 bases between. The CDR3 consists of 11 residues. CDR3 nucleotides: TGCAGCGTCAGGGCGGACGGAGAGCAGTACTTC. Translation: CSVRADGEQYF.

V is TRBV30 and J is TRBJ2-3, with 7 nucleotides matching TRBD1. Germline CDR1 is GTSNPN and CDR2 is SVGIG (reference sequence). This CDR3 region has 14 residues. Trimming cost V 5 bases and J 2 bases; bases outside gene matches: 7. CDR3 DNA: TGTGCCTGGGTTAACAGGGGCGTCACAGATACGCAGTATTTT. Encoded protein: CAWVNRGVTDTQYF.

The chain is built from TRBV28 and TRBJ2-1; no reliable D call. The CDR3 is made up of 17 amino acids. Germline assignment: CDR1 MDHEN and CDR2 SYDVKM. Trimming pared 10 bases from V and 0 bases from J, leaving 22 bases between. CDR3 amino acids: CAKKRYLRRSSYNEQFF. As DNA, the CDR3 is TGTGCCAAGAAGAGATATCTACGCCGGAGCTCCTACAATGAGCAGTTCTTC.

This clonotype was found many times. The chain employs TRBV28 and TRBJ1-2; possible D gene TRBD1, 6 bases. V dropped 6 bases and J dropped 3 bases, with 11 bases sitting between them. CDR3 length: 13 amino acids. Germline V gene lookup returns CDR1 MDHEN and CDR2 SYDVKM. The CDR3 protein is CASSRRQDYGYTF. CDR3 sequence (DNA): TGTGCCAGCAGCCGACGACAGGACTATGGCTACACCTTC.

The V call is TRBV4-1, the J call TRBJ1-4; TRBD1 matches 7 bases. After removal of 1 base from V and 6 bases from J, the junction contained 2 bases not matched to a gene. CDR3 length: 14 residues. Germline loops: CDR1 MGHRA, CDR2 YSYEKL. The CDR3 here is CASSQVQGDEKLFF. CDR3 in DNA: TGCGCCAGCAGCCAAGTCCAGGGGGATGAAAAACTGTTTTTT.

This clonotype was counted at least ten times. CDR3 sequence reads: CASSLGLAGSYNEQFF. CDR3 nucleotide sequence: TGCGCCAGCAGCTTGGGGCTAGCGGGGTCCTACAATGAGCAGTTCTTC. This chain links TRBV5-1 with TRBJ2-1; 9 nucleotides match TRBD2. V shed 0 bases, J shed 1 base, and the junction held 2 bases outside the gene matches. Germline values: CDR1 SGHRS, CDR2 YFSETQ. The length of the CDR3 is 16 residues.

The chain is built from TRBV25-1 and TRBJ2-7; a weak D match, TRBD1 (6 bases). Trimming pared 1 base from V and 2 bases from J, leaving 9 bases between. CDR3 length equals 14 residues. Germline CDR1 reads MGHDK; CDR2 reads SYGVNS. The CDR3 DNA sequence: TGTGCCAGCAGTGAATTTGGACAGCCCTACGAGCAGTACTTC. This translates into CASSEFGQPYEQYF.

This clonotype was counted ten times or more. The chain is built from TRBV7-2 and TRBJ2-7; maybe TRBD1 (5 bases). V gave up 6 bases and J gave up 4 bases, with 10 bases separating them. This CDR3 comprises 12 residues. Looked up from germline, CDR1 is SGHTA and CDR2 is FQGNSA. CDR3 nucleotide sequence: TGTGCCAGCAGTTTCCAGGGTTACGAGCAGTACTTC. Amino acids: CASSFQGYEQYF. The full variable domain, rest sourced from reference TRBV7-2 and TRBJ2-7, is GAGVSQSPSNKVTEKGKDVELRCDPISGHTALYWYRQSLGQGLEFLIYFQGNSAPDKSGLPSDRFSAERTGGSVSTLTIQRTQQEDSAVYLCASSFQGYEQYFGPGTRLTVT.

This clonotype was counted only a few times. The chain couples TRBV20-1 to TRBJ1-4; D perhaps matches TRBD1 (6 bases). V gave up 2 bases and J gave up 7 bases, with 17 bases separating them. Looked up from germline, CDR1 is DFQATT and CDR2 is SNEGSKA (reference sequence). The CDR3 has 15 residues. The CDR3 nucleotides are TGCAGTGCTAGACCCCCCGGGGGGGCGCGTGAAAAACTGTTTTTT. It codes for CSARPPGGAREKLFF.

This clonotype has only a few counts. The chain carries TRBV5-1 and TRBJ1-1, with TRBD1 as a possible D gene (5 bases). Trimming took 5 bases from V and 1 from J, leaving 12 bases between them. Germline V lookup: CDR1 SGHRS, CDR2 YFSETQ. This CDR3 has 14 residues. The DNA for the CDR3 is TGCGCCAGCAGGGGGCAGCTATCGAACACTGAAGCTTTCTTT. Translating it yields CASRGQLSNTEAFF.

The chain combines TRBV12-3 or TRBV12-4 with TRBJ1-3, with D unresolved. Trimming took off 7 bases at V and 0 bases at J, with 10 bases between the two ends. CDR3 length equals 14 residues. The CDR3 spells CASTSSPSGNTIYF. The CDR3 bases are TGTGCCAGCACCTCTAGTCCCTCTGGAAACACCATATATTTT.

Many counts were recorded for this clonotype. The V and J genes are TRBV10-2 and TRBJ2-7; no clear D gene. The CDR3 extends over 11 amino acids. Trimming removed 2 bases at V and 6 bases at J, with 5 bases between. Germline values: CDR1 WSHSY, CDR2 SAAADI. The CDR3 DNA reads TGCGCCAGCAGTGAGGGCGCCGAGCAGTACTTC. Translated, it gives CASSEGAEQYF.

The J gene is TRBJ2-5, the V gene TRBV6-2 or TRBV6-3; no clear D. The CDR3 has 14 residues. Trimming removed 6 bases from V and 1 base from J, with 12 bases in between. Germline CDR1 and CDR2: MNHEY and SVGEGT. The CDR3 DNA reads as TGTGCCAGCAGCAGACATCAGTCCCAAGAGACCCAGTACTTC. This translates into CASSRHQSQETQYF.

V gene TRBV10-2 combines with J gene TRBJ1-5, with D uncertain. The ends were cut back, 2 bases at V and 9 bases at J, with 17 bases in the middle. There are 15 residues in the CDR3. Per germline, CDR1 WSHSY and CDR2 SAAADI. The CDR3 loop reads CASSETGPSGMPQHF. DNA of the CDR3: TGCGCCAGCAGTGAGACGGGTCCGTCGGGGATGCCCCAGCATTTT.

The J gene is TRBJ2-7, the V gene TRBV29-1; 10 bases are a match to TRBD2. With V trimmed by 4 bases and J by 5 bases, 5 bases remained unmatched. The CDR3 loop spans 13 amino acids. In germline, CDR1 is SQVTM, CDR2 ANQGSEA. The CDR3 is CSVVLLAGDEQYF. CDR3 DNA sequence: TGCAGCGTTGTCCTGCTAGCGGGAGACGAGCAGTACTTC.

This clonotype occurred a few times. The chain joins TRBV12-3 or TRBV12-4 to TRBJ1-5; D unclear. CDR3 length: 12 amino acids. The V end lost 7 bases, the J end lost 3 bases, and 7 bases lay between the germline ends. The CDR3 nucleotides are TGTGCCAGCACTGGTTTCAATCAGCCCCAGCATTTT. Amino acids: CASTGFNQPQHF.

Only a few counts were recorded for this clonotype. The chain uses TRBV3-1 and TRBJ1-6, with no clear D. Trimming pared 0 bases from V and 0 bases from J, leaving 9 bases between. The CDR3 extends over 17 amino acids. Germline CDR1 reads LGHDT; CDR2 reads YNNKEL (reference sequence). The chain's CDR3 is CASSQDNPFSYNSPLHF. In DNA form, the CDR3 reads TGTGCCAGCAGCCAAGACAACCCGTTCTCCTATAATTCACCCCTCCACTTT.

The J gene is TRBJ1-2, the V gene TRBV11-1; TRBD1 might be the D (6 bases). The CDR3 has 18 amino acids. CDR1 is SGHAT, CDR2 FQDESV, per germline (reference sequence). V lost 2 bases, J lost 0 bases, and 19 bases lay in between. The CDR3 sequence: CASSLKPIGQPANYGYTF. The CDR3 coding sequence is TGTGCCAGCAGCTTAAAGCCAATCGGACAGCCGGCTAACTATGGCTACACCTTC.

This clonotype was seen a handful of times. The CDR3 here is CASSSAGTGSYEQYF. Here the CDR3 DNA reads TGTGCCAGCAGTTCCGCCGGGACAGGCTCCTACGAGCAGTACTTC. The V gene is TRBV12-3 or TRBV12-4, the J gene TRBJ2-7, with TRBD1 matching 8 bases. V trimming: 4 bases; J trimming: 0 bases; junction bases outside the gene matches: 5. CDR3 size: 15 residues.

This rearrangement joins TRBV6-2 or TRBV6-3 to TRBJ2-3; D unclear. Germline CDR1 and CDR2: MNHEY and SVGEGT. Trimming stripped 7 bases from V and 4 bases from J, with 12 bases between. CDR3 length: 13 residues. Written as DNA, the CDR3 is TGTGCCAGCAAAAATATCGCCGCAGATACGCAGTATTTT. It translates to CASKNIAADTQYF.

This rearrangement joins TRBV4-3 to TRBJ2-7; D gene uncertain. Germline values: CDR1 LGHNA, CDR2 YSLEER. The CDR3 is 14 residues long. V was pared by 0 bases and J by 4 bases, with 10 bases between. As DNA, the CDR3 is TGCGCCAGCAGCCAAGAGCCTCTCTGGTACGAGCAGTACTTC. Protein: CASSQEPLWYEQYF.

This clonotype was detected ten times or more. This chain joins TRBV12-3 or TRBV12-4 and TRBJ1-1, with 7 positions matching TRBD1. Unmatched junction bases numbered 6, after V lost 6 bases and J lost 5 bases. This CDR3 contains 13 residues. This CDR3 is CASSSTGFTEAFF. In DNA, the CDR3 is TGTGCCAGCAGCTCGACAGGGTTTACTGAAGCTTTCTTT.

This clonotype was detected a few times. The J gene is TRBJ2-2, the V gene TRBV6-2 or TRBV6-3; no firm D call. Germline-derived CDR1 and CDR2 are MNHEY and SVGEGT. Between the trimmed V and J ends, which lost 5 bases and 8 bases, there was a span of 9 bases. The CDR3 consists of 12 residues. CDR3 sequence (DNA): TGTGCCAGCAGTCCTGTATTAGGGGAGCTGTTTTTT. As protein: CASSPVLGELFF.

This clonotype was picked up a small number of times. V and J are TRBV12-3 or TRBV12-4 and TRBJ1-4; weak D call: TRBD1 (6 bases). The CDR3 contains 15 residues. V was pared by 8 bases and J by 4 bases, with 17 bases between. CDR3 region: CASGGSTGLNEKLFF. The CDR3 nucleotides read TGTGCCAGCGGGGGCTCGACAGGCCTTAATGAAAAACTGTTTTTT.

CDR3 protein: CSARDPVWGQFF. The CDR3 nucleotides read TGCAGTGCTAGAGATCCGGTGTGGGGGCAGTTCTTC. V usage is TRBV20-1 and J usage is TRBJ2-1; no definite D call. Germline-derived CDR1 and CDR2 are DFQATT and SNEGSKA (reference sequence). The V gene lost 0 bases and the J gene lost 12 bases, with 12 bases spanning the gap. The CDR3 spans 12 residues.

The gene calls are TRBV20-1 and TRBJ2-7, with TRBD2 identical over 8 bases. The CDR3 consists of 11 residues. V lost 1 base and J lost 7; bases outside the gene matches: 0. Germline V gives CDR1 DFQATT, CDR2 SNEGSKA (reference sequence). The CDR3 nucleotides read TGCAGTGCTAGAGGACTAGCGGAGCAGTACTTC. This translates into CSARGLAEQYF.

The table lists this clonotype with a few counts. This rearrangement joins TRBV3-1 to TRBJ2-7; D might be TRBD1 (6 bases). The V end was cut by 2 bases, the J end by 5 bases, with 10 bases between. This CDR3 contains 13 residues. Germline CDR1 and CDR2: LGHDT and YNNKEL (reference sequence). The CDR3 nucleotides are TGTGCCAGCAGCCAACGACAGGACCACGAGCAGTACTTC. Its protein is CASSQRQDHEQYF.

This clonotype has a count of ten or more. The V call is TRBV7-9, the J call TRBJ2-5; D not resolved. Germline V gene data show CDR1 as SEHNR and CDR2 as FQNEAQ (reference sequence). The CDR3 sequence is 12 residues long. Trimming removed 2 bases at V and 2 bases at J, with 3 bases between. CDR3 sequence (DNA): TGTGCCAGCAGCTTAAATCAAGAGACCCAGTACTTC. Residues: CASSLNQETQYF.